Each of the 4 T cell receptor beta chains below was sequenced from the same sample in a study of T cell responses to AZD1222 COVID-19 vaccine. Sequencing used immunoSEQ multiplex PCR; TCRdb keeps in-frame clones, though not all of them. This sample has 130,000 or so clones, with approximately 85% found just once. The specimen was peripheral blood, collected 28 days after the second dose of the MenACWY control vaccine. The receptors shown here come from an adult who received the MenACWY meningococcal vaccine as a control.

The genes are TRBV5-4 and TRBJ2-7, with a tentative D call TRBD1 (6 bases). The CDR3 sequence is 16 residues long. In germline, CDR1 is SGHNT, CDR2 YYREEE (reference sequence). V lost 2 bases and J 0 bases, leaving 15 bases between the germline ends. In DNA form, the CDR3 reads TGTGCCAGCAGCTTTAGGCAGGGGCAGAGCTCCTACGAGCAGTACGTC. The encoded protein is CASSFRQGQSSYEQYV.

V usage is TRBV5-6 and J usage is TRBJ2-7; a weak D match, TRBD2 (5 bases). The germline V and J ends were trimmed by 3 bases and 6 bases, with 16 bases remaining between them. The CDR3 is made up of 14 amino acids. The V gene's germline CDR1 is SGHDT and CDR2 YYEEEE. The CDR3 sequence is CASSSGLFGVEQYV. CDR3 DNA sequence: TGTGCCAGCAGCTCGGGCCTTTTCGGGGTCGAGCAGTACGTC.

This clone has only one observation. V usage is TRBV5-1 and J usage is TRBJ1-2; 8 positions match TRBD1. In germline, CDR1 is SGHRS, CDR2 YFSETQ. Losses at the gene ends were 5 bases for V and 3 bases for J; bases not matched to a gene: 9. The CDR3 loop spans 15 amino acids. The CDR3 reads CASSSRQGRHYGYTF. The CDR3, as DNA: TGCGCCAGCAGTTCCCGACAGGGGAGGCACTATGGCTACACCTTC.

The genes are TRBV10-1 and TRBJ2-5; 7 positions agree with TRBD1. The germline V gene has CDR1 WNHNN and CDR2 SYGVQD (reference sequence). The length of the CDR3 is 13 residues. V lost 6 bases to trimming and J lost 5 bases; unmatched junction nucleotides: 6. CDR3 sequence (DNA): TGCGCCAGCAGCAGGGGGTCCGAGGAGACCCAGTACTTC. It encodes CASSRGSEETQYF.